These 24 T cell receptor beta chains came from one sample sequenced in a study of metastatic and nonmetastatic thyroid tumors. TCRdb re-clonotyped the PCR reads via MiXCR. The sample holds some 10,000 clones, roughly 28% seen once. None of the patients had undergone any treatment ahead of thyroid surgery. Sample: tumor tissue. The receptors originated from a female donor with papillary thyroid cancer or a benign thyroid nodule (not recorded which). Some clones in this sample may be carry-over from other donors' samples.

DNA for the CDR3: TGTGCCAGCAGAAGACTAGCGGGAGGAGGGTTCACAGATACGCAGTATTTT. Protein: CASRRLAGGGFTDTQYF. J is TRBJ2-3 and V is TRBV2; TRBD2 agrees at 13 bases. Germline trimming cut 6 bases from V and 2 bases from J; bases unmatched to any gene: 8. The CDR3 is 17 residues long. CDR1 and CDR2 (germline): SNHLY, FYNNEI. The full variable domain, its missing parts supplied by reference TRBV2 and TRBJ2-3, is EPEVTQTPSHQVTQMGQEVILRCVPISNHLYFYWYRQILGQKVEFLVSFYNNEISEKSEIFDDQFSVERPDGSNFTLKIRSTKLEDSAMYFCASRRLAGGGFTDTQYFGPGTRLTVL.

V gene TRBV4-1 combines with J gene TRBJ2-2, with D tentatively TRBD2 (6 bases). The CDR3 loop spans 18 amino acids. The V gene's germline CDR1 is MGHRA and CDR2 YSYEKL. The germline V and J ends were trimmed by 3 bases and 7 bases, with 24 bases remaining between them. CDR3 residues: CASSHRSGLAGSIGELFF. The DNA for the CDR3 is TGCGCCAGCAGCCACAGAAGCGGTCTGGCGGGAAGTATCGGGGAGCTGTTTTTT.

In DNA form, the CDR3 reads TGTGCCAGCAGTTCCGAGGGGGGGGCCTACGAGCAGTACTTC. This codes for CASSSEGGAYEQYF. The rearrangement links TRBV28 to TRBJ2-7, with TRBD2 as a possible D gene (7 bases). V was trimmed by 4 bases and J by 2 bases, leaving 12 bases between them. CDR3 length: 14 amino acids. Germline V lookup: CDR1 MDHEN, CDR2 SYDVKM.

The chain links TRBV5-1 to TRBJ1-2; a possible D gene is TRBD1 (5 bases). CDR1 and CDR2 from the germline V gene are SGHRS and YFSETQ. The CDR3 is 15 residues long. V gave up 0 bases and J gave up 8 bases, with 17 bases separating them. This chain's CDR3 is CASSLGGRFPEGYTF. The CDR3 DNA sequence: TGCGCCAGCAGCTTGGGGGGACGGTTCCCCGAGGGCTACACCTTC.

This chain links TRBV20-1 with TRBJ2-3, with 8 bases identical to TRBD1. Losses at the gene ends were 5 bases for V and 2 bases for J; bases not matched to a gene: 6. The CDR3 loop spans 14 amino acids. CDR1 DFQATT and CDR2 SNEGSKA come from the germline V gene (reference sequence). The CDR3 reads CSAPKDRVTDTQYF. The CDR3 DNA follows: TGCAGTGCTCCCAAGGACAGGGTCACAGATACGCAGTATTTT.

Judged by abundance, this clone is medium-sized (0.01 to 0.1%). The chain combines TRBV12-3 or TRBV12-4 with TRBJ2-1; 8 bases are a match to TRBD2. The CDR3 consists of 15 residues. The V segment lost 3 bases and the J segment 3 bases; nucleotides outside the gene matches: 4. The CDR3 DNA reads TGTGCCAGCAGTTTTGGTAGCGGGGTCTACAATGAGCAGTTCTTC. Its translation: CASSFGSGVYNEQFF.

This clone was detected only a few times. The chain combines TRBV28 with TRBJ2-7, with TRBD1 matching 10 bases. The germline gives CDR1 MDHEN, CDR2 SYDVKM. CDR3 length equals 14 residues. The V and J ends lost 7 bases and 7 bases, in that order; junction bases with no gene match: 10. CDR3 loop: CASTLGGQGGEQYF. In DNA form, the CDR3 reads TGTGCCAGCACCCTTGGAGGACAGGGGGGTGAGCAGTACTTC.

Comments on this clone: One end of the junction does not line up with germline, which may come from a read error. The rearrangement uses TRBV6-5 and TRBJ2-5; D gene ambiguous. Looked up from germline, CDR1 is MNHEY and CDR2 is SVGAGI. The CDR3 contains 13 residues. The CDR3 reads CANSYSTPETQYF. For the CDR3, the DNA is TGTGCCAACAGTTACTCGACCCCGGAGACCCAGTACTTC.

In its sample, this clone was seen a few times. The chain employs TRBV24-1 and TRBJ2-3; D could derive from TRBD1 or TRBD2 (6 bases each). The germline V gene encodes CDR1 KGHDR and CDR2 SFDVKD. V was trimmed by 0 bases and J by 4 bases, leaving 13 bases between them. The CDR3 is made up of 16 amino acids. The CDR3 protein is CATSDLLVRGPDTQYF. The DNA of the CDR3 is TGTGCCACCAGTGATTTGCTCGTTCGGGGGCCAGATACGCAGTATTTT.

The rearrangement uses TRBV6-1 and TRBJ1-6; maybe TRBD1 (6 bases). The CDR3 has 15 amino acids. CDR1 MNHNS and CDR2 SASEGT come from the germline V gene. The V end lost 7 bases, the J end lost 5 bases, and 15 bases lay between the germline ends. The CDR3, as DNA: TGTGCCAGCAAACAGGGAGGGGTCGATAATTCACCCCTCCACTTT. As protein: CASKQGGVDNSPLHF.

The chain combines TRBV28 with TRBJ2-1; 14 positions match TRBD2. CDR3 length equals 16 residues. Germline V gives CDR1 MDHEN, CDR2 SYDVKM. The ends lost 4 bases at V and 6 bases at J; junction bases unmatched: 5. CDR3 amino acids: CASSWGLAGDRNEQFF. CDR3 DNA sequence: TGTGCCAGCAGTTGGGGACTAGCGGGAGATCGCAATGAGCAGTTCTTC.

By sample fraction, this clone is medium-sized. This rearrangement joins TRBV11-2 to TRBJ1-6; the match to TRBD1 covers 8 bases. The V and J ends lost 4 bases and 7 bases, in that order; junction bases with no gene match: 6. Looked up from germline, CDR1 is SGHAT and CDR2 is FQNNGV. The CDR3 length is 15 residues. The CDR3 region has the DNA TGTGCCAGCAGCTCGAATAGGACAGGGAATTCACCCCTCCACTTT. It specifies CASSSNRTGNSPLHF.

This clone is medium-sized (0.01 to 0.1%) in the sample. V gene TRBV4-1 combines with J gene TRBJ2-2; D unresolved. Germline CDR1 is MGHRA and CDR2 is YSYEKL. The V end lost 0 bases, the J end lost 9 bases, and 8 bases lay between the germline ends. The CDR3 has 13 residues. As DNA, the CDR3 is TGCGCCAGCAGCCAAGATACCCGACGGGAGCTGTTTTTT. It codes for CASSQDTRRELFF.

This clone was counted a few times. Since a much larger clone is just one base distant, this may be a read error. Other DNA sequences within the sample encode an identical CDR3. The chain joins TRBV11-3 to TRBJ1-1; D remains ambiguous. This CDR3 contains 15 residues. The germline V gene encodes CDR1 SGHNT and CDR2 YENEEA. CDR3 in amino acids: CASSLEGQRKTEAFF. The CDR3 DNA is TGCGCCAGCAGCTTAGAAGGGCAACGGAAGACTGAAGCTTTCTTT.

This clone is deemed medium-sized. The chain couples TRBV6-1 to TRBJ2-7; D assignment may be TRBD1 or TRBD2 (6 bases each). The germline V and J ends were trimmed by 0 bases and 6 bases, with 15 bases remaining between them. The CDR3 consists of 15 residues. Germline V CDR1 and CDR2: MNHNS, SASEGT. CDR3 protein: CASSEAPGAPSEQYF. DNA for the CDR3: TGTGCCAGCAGTGAAGCCCCGGGGGCGCCCAGCGAGCAGTACTTC.

In its sample, this clone ranks as medium-sized (0.01 to 0.1%). V usage is TRBV2 and J usage is TRBJ1-6; D remains unclear. The length of the CDR3 is 14 residues. The germline gives CDR1 SNHLY, CDR2 FYNNEI. Trimming removed 5 bases at V and 7 bases at J, with 12 bases between. CDR3 amino acids: CASSLEGFNSPLHF. The DNA for the CDR3 is TGTGCCAGCAGTCTTGAGGGTTTCAATTCACCCCTCCACTTT.

The CDR3 nucleotides read TGTGCCAGCATCCCTCTAGCGGGGGGGCACAATGAGCAGTTCTTC. Encoded protein: CASIPLAGGHNEQFF. J is TRBJ2-1 and V is TRBV12-3 or TRBV12-4, with 12 bases lining up with TRBD2. After removal of 7 bases from V and 5 bases from J, the junction contained 6 bases not matched to a gene. This CDR3 is 15 amino acids long.

J is TRBJ2-1 and V is TRBV6-2 or TRBV6-3; D is uncertain. CDR3 size: 15 residues. Germline CDR1 MNHEY, CDR2 SVGEGT. Trimming took off 0 bases at V and 2 bases at J, with 8 bases between the two ends. CDR3 bases: TGTGCCAGCAGTTACTCTGGCGACACCTACAATGAGCAGTTCTTC. Amino acid sequence: CASSYSGDTYNEQFF.

This clone has just a few counts. The J gene is TRBJ1-5, the V gene TRBV12-3 or TRBV12-4, with D hard to call. CDR3 length: 13 amino acids. The V end lost 5 bases, the J end lost 5 bases, and 10 bases lay between the germline ends. CDR3 DNA sequence: TGTGCCAGCAGTACCGGAACCCATCAGCCCCAGCATTTT. It specifies CASSTGTHQPQHF.

This clone was found a few times. The chain couples TRBV12-3 or TRBV12-4 to TRBJ1-1, with D unresolved. CDR3 length: 13 amino acids. The V end was cut by 5 bases, the J end by 3 bases, with 10 bases between. CDR3 coding DNA: TGTGCCAGCAGTCTCAGCGAGGACACTGAAGCTTTCTTT. Amino acid sequence: CASSLSEDTEAFF.

The genes are TRBV30 and TRBJ1-1; the D gene is possibly TRBD1 (6 bases). V gave up 2 bases and J gave up 11 bases, with 15 bases separating them. This CDR3 region has 12 residues. Germline V lookup: CDR1 GTSNPN, CDR2 SVGIG (reference sequence). CDR3 sequence (DNA): TGTGCCTGGAGTCGGGAGAATGGACAGGCTTTCTTT. This gives the protein CAWSRENGQAFF.

V gene TRBV6-2 or TRBV6-3 combines with J gene TRBJ1-1; D is undetermined. Germline V gene sequence: CDR1 MNHEY, CDR2 SVGEGT. V dropped 7 bases and J dropped 4 bases, with 16 bases sitting between them. The CDR3 extends over 14 amino acids. CDR3 region: CASNLLERGTEAFF. In DNA, the CDR3 is TGTGCCAGCAACCTCCTGGAACGGGGCACTGAAGCTTTCTTT.

The DNA for the CDR3 is TGTGCCAGCAGTGGCCTTGGGAACACTGAAGCTTTCTTT. The encoded protein is CASSGLGNTEAFF. The chain employs TRBV6-1 and TRBJ1-1; no clear D gene. The CDR3 spans 13 residues. Germline V CDR1 and CDR2: MNHNS, SASEGT. Between the trimmed V and J ends, which lost 4 bases and 1 base, there was a span of 7 bases.

With respect to this clone: The junction shows a germline mismatch at one end, possibly a read error. This chain uses TRBV6-2 or TRBV6-3 with TRBJ1-3; D uncertain. Germline-derived CDR1 and CDR2 are MNHEY and SVGEGT. The length of the CDR3 is 18 residues. The CDR3 DNA reads as TGTGCTAGCAGTTACTCGGCGCACAGAATGGCCTCTGGAAACACCATATATTTT. Amino acid sequence: CASSYSAHRMASGNTIYF.